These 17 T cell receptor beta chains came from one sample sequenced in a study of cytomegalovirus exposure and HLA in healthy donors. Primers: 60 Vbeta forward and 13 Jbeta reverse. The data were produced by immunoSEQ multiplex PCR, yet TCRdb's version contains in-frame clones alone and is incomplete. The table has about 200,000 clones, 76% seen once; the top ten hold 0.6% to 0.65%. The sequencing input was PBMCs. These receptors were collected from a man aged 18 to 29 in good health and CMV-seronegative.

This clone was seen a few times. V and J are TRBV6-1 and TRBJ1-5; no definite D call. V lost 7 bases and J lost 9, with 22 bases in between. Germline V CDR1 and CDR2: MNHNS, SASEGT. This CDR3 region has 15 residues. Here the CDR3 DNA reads TGTGCCAGCACCCCTTATCCGGGGTACAATGCGCCCCAGCATTTT. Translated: CASTPYPGYNAPQHF.

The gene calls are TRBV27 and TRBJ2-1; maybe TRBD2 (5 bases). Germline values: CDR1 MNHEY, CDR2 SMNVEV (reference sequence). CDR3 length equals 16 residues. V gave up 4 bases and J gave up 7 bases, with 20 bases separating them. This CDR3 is CASSSYSDGGGNEQFF. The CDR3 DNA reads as TGTGCCAGCAGTTCTTACAGTGATGGAGGCGGAAATGAGCAGTTCTTC.

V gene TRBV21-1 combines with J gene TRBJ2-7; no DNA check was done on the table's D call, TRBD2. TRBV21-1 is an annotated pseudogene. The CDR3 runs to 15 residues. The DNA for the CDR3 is TGTGCCAGCAGCAAGTCTTCTAGCGGGATCTACGAGCAGTACTTC. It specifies CASSKSSSGIYEQYF.

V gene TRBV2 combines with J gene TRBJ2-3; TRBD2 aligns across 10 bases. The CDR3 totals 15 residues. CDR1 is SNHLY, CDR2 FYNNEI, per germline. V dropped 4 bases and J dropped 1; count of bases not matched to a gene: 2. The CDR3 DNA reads TGTGCCAGCAGTGTCGGGACTAGCGGCACAGATACGCAGTATTTT. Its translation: CASSVGTSGTDTQYF.

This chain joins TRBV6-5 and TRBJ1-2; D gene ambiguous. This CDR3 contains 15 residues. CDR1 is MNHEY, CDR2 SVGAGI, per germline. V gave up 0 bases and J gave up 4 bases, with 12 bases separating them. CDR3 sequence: CASSYSSSRIYGYTF. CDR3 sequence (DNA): TGTGCCAGCAGTTACTCGAGTTCCAGGATCTATGGCTACACCTTC.

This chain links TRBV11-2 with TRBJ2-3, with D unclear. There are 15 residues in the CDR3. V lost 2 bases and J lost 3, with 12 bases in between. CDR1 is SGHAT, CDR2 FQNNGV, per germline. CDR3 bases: TGTGCCAGCAGCTTATCCCCGGGTCGTACAGATACGCAGTATTTT. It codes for CASSLSPGRTDTQYF.

In DNA form, the CDR3 reads TGTGCCAGCAGTGAATATGGGACTAGCACAGATACGCAGTATTTT. Translating gives CASSEYGTSTDTQYF. The J gene is TRBJ2-3, the V gene TRBV2, with a weak D call TRBD2 (6 bases). The CDR3 has 15 residues. The germline V gene has CDR1 SNHLY and CDR2 FYNNEI. Trimming left V 2 bases short and J 0 bases short, with 9 bases between.

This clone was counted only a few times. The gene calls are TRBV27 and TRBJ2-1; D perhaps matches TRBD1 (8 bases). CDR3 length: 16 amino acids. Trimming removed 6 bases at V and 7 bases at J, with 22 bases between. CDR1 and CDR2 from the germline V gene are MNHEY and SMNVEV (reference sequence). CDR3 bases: TGTGCCAGCAGGGGAGGGGTAGCCAGGGGGCGGAATGAGCAGTTCTTC. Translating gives CASRGGVARGRNEQFF.

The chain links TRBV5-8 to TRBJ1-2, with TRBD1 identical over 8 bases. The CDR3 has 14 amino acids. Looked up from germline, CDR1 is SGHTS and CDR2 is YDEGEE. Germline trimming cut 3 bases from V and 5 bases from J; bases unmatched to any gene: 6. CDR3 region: CASSSGQGGYGYTF. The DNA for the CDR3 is TGTGCCAGCAGCTCTGGACAGGGTGGTTATGGCTACACCTTC.

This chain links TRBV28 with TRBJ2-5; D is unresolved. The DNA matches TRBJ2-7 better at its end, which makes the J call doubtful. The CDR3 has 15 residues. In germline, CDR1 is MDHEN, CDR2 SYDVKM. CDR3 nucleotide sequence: TGTGCCAGCAGTTTCGAGAGAACCCTCTCCTACGAGCAGTACTTC. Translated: CASSFERTLSYEQYF.

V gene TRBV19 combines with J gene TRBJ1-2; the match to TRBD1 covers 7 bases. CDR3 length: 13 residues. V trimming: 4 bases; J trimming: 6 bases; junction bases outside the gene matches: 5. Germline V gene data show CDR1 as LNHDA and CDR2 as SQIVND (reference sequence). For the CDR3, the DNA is TGTGCCAGTAGTAACCAGGGGGTTGATGGCTACACCTTC. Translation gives CASSNQGVDGYTF.

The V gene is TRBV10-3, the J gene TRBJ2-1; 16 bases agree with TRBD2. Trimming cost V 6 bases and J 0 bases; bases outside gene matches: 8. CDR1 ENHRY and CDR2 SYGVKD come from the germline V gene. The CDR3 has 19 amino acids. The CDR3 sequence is CAIRPGLAGGYSSYNEQFF. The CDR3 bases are TGTGCCATCAGGCCGGGACTAGCGGGAGGGTATAGCTCCTACAATGAGCAGTTCTTC.

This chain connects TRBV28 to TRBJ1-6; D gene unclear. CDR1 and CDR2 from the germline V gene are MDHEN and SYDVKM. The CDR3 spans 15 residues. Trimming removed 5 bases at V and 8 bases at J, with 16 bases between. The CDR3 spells CASSGHSPLYSPLHF. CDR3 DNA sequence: TGTGCCAGCAGTGGGCACAGTCCCCTTTATTCACCCCTCCACTTT.

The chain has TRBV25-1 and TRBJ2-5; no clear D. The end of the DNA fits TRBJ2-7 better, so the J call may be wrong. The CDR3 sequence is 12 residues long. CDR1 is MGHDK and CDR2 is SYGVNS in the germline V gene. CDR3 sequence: CASSQVFHEQYF. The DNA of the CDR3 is TGTGCCAGCAGCCAGGTTTTCCACGAGCAGTACTTC.

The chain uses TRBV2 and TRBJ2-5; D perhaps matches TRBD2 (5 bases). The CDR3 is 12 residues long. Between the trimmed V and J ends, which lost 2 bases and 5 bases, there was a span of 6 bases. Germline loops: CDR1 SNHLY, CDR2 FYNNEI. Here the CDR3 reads CASSERRETQYF. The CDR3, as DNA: TGTGCCAGCAGTGAAAGGAGGGAGACCCAGTACTTC.

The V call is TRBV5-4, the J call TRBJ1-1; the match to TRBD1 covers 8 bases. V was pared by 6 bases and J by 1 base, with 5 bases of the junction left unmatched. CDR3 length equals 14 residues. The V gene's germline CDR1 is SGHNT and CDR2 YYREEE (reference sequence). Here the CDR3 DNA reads TGTGCCAGCATCCACAGGGGGACGAACACTGAAGCTTTCTTT. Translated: CASIHRGTNTEAFF.

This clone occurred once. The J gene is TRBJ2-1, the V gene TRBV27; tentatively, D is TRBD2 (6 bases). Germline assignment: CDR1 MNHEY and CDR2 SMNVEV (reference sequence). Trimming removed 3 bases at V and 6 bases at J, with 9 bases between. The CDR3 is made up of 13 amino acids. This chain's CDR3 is CASSFVGGNEQFF. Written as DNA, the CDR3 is TGTGCCAGCAGTTTTGTCGGGGGCAATGAGCAGTTCTTC.